This is a list of T cell receptor beta chains from one sample in a study of T cell repertoires in cytomegalovirus infection. The antigens of these receptors remain unknown. TCRdb redid the calling of the reads with MiXCR, one entry per CDR3 protein. This table holds 700,000 to 900,000 distinct CDR3 sequences, 25% to 30% found once. Sequences were derived from cultured CD8+ T cells from PBMCs, sampled from culture after CMV antigen stimulation. Receptor source: a human donor in good health (CMV status not recorded). Some clones in this sample may be carry-over from other donors' samples. Both conserved end residues are trimmed from each CDR3. Fields, in order: V gene, J gene, CDR3 protein.

v_gene: TRBV15; j_gene: TRBJ2-7; CDR3aa: ATSRDRGTNYEQY
v_gene: TRBV29-1; j_gene: TRBJ1-1; CDR3aa: SVEDWGRGGTGEAF
v_gene: TRBV12-3/TRBV12-4; j_gene: TRBJ2-3; CDR3aa: ASSLARDADTQY
v_gene: TRBV7-9; j_gene: TRBJ2-1; CDR3aa: ASSWDRDNEQF
v_gene: TRBV7-6; j_gene: TRBJ1-4; CDR3aa: ASSPIGGFDEKLF
v_gene: TRBV4-1; j_gene: TRBJ2-5; CDR3aa: ASSQYDETSGGETQY
v_gene: TRBV19; j_gene: TRBJ1-1; CDR3aa: ASSVRQVLYTEAF
v_gene: TRBV7-9; j_gene: TRBJ2-1; CDR3aa: AIFGTGGRSSYNEQF
v_gene: TRBV6-5; j_gene: TRBJ2-1; CDR3aa: ASSYEGTGTPTYNEQF
v_gene: TRBV9; j_gene: TRBJ1-1; CDR3aa: ASSVVPGRNTEAF
v_gene: TRBV18; j_gene: TRBJ2-5; CDR3aa: ASSPAWDSLFQETQY